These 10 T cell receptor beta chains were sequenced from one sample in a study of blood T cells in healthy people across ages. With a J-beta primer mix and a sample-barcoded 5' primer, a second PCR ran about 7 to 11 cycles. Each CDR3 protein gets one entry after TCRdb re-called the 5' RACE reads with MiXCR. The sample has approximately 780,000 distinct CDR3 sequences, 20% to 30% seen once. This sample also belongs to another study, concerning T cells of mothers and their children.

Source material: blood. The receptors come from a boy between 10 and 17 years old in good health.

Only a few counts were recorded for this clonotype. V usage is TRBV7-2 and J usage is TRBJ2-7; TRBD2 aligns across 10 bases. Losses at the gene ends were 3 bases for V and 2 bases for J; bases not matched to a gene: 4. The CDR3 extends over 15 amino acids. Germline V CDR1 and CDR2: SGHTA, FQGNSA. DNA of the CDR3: TGTGCCAGCAGCTTCGGACTAGCGGTAACCTACGAGCAGTACTTC. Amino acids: CASSFGLAVTYEQYF.

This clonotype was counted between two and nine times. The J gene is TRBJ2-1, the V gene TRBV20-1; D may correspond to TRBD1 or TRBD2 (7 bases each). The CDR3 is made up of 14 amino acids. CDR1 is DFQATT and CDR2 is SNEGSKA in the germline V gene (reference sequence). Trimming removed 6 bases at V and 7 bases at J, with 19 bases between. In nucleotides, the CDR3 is TGCAGTGCCATAAGGACAGGACTAGGTAATGAGCAGTTCTTC. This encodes CSAIRTGLGNEQFF.

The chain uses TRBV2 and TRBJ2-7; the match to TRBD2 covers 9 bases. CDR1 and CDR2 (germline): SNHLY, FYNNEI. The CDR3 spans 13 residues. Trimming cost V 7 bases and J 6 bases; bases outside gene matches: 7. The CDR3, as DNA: TGTGCCAGCACTGGAGCGGGGGGATTCGAGCAGTACTTC. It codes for CASTGAGGFEQYF.

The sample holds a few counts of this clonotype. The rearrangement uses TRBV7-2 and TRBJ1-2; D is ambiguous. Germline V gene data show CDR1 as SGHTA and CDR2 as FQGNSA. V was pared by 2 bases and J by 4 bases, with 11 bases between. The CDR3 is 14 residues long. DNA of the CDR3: TGTGCCAGCAGCTTATTCGCCACTGGCTATGGCTACACCTTC. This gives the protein CASSLFATGYGYTF. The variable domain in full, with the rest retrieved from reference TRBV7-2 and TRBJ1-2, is GAGVSQSPSNKVTEKGKDVELRCDPISGHTALYWYRQSLGQGLEFLIYFQGNSAPDKSGLPSDRFSAERTGGSVSTLTIQRTQQEDSAVYLCASSLFATGYGYTFGSGTRLTVV.

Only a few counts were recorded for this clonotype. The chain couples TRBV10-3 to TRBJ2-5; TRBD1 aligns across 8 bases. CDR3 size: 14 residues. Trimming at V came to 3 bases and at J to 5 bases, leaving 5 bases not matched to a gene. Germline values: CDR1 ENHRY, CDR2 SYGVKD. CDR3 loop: CAISDSQGAETQYF. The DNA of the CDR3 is TGTGCCATCAGTGACTCCCAGGGGGCTGAGACCCAGTACTTC.

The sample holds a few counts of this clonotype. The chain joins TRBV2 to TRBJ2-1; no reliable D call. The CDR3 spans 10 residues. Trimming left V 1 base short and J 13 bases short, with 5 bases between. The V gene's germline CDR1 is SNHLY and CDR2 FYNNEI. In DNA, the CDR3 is TGTGCCAGCAGTGAAGGCCGCCAGTTCTTC. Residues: CASSEGRQFF. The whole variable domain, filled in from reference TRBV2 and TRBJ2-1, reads EPEVTQTPSHQVTQMGQEVILRCVPISNHLYFYWYRQILGQKVEFLVSFYNNEISEKSEIFDDQFSVERPDGSNFTLKIRSTKLEDSAMYFCASSEGRQFFGPGTRLTVL.

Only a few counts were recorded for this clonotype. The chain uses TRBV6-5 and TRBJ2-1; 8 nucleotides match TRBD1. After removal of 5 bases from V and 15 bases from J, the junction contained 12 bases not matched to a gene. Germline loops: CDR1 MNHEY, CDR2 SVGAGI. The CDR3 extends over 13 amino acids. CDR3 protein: CASSPDRENRAFF. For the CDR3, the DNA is TGTGCCAGCAGTCCGGACAGGGAAAATAGAGCGTTCTTC.

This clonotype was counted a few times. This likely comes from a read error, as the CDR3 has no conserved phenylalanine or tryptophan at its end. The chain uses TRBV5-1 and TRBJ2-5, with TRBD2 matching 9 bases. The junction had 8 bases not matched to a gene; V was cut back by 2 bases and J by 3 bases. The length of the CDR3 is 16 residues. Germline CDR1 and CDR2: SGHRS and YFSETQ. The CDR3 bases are TGCGCCAGCAGCTTTCGGCTAGCGGGAAACAAAGAGACCCAGTACCTC. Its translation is CASSFRLAGNKETQYL.

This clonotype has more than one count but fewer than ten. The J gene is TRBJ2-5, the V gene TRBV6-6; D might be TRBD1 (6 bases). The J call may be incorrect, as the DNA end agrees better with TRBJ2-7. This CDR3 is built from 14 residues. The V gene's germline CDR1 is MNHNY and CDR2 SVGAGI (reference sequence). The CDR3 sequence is CASSTLTGTYEQYF. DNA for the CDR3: TGTGCCAGCAGTACACTAACAGGGACCTACGAGCAGTACTTC.

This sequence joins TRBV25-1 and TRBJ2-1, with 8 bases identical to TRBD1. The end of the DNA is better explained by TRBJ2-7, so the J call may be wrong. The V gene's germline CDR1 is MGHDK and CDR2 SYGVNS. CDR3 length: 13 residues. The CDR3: CASSVRQGNEQYF. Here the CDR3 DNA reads TGTGCCAGCAGTGTTAGACAGGGGAACGAGCAGTACTTC.